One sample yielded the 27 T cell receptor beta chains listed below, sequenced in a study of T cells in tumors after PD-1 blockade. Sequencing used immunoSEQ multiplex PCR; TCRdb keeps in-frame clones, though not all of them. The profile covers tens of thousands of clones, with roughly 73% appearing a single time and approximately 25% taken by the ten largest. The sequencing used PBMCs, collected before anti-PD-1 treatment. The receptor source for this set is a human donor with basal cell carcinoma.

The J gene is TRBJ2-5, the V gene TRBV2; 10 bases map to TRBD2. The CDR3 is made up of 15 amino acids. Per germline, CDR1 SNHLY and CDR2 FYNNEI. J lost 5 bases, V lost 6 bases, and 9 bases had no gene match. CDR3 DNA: TGTGCCAGCAGCTGGAGCGGGAGGGCAAAGGAGACCCAGTACTTC. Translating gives CASSWSGRAKETQYF.

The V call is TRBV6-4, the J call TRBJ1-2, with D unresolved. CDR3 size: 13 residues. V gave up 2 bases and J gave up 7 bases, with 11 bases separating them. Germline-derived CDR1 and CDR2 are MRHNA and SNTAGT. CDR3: CASSDSFSGGYTF. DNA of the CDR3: TGTGCCAGCAGTGACAGTTTTTCGGGTGGCTACACCTTC.

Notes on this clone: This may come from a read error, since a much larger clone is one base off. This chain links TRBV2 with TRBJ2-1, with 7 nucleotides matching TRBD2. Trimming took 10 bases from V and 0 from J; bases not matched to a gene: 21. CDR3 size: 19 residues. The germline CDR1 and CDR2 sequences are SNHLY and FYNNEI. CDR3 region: CATCYGWAGEGSSYNEQFF. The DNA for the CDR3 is TGTGCCACCTGTTATGGGTGGGCGGGGGAGGGGAGCTCCTACAATGAGCAGTTCTTC.

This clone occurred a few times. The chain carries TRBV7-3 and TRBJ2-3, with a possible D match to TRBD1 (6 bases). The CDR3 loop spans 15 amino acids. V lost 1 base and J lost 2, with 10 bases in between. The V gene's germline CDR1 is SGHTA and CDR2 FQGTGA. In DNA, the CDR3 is TGTGCCAGCAGCTTAAACAGGGTGTCCACAGATACGCAGTATTTT. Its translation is CASSLNRVSTDTQYF. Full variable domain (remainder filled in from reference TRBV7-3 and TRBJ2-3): GAGVSQTPSNKVTEKGKYVELRCDPISGHTALYWYRQSLGQGPEFLIYFQGTGAADDSGLPNDRFFAVRPEGSVSTLKIQRTERGDSAVYLCASSLNRVSTDTQYFGPGTRLTVL.

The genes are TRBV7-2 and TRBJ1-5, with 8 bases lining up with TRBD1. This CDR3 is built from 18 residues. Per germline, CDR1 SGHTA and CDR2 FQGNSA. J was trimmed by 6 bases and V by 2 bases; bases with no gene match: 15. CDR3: CASSLTPLGQGVGQPQHF. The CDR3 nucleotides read TGTGCCAGCAGCTTAACCCCTTTAGGACAGGGTGTGGGTCAGCCCCAGCATTTT.

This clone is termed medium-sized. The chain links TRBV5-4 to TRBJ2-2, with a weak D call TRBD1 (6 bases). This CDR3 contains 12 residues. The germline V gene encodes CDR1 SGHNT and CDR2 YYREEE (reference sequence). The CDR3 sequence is CGGQGNTGELFF. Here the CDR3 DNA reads TGTGGGGGGCAGGGAAACACCGGGGAGCTGTTTTTT.

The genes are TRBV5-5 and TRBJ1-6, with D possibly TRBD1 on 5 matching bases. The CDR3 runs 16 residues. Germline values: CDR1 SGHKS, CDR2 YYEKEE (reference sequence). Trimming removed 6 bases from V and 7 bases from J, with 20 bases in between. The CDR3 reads CASTQSGGTFNSPLHF. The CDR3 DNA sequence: TGTGCCAGCACCCAATCCGGGGGGACGTTCAATTCACCCCTCCACTTT.

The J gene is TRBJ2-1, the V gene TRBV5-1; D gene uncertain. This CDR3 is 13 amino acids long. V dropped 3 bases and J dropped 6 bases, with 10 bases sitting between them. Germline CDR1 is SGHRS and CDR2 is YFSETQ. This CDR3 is CASSSGHANEQFF. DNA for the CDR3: TGCGCCAGCAGCTCCGGCCATGCCAATGAGCAGTTCTTC.

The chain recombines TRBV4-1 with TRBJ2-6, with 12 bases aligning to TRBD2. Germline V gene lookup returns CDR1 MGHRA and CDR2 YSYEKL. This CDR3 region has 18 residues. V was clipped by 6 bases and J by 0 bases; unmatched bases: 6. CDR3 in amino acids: CASRRLAGASSGANVLTF. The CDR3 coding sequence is TGCGCCAGCAGGCGACTAGCGGGGGCCTCCTCTGGGGCCAACGTCCTGACTTTC.

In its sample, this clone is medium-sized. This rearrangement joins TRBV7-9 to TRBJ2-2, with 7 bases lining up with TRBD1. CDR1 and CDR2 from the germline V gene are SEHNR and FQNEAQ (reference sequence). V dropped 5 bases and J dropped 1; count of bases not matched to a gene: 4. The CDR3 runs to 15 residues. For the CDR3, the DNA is TGTGCCAGCAGCCCGACAGGGAGGAACACCGGGGAGCTGTTTTTT. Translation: CASSPTGRNTGELFF.

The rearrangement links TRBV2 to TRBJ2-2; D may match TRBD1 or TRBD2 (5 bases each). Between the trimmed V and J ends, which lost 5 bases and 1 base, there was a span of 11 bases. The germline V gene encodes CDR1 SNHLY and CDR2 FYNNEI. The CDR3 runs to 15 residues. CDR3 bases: TGTGCCAGCAGTCCCGGGACGGGGAACACCGGGGAGCTGTTTTTT. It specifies CASSPGTGNTGELFF. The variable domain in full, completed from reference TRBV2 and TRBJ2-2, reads EPEVTQTPSHQVTQMGQEVILRCVPISNHLYFYWYRQILGQKVEFLVSFYNNEISEKSEIFDDQFSVERPDGSNFTLKIRSTKLEDSAMYFCASSPGTGNTGELFFGEGSRLTVL.

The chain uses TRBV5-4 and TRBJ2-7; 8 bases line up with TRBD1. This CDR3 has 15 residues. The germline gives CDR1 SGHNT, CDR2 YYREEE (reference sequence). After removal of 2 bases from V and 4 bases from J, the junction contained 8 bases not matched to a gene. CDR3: CASSFGQGAAYEQYF. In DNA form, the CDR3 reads TGTGCCAGCAGCTTCGGTCAGGGGGCCGCATACGAGCAGTACTTC.

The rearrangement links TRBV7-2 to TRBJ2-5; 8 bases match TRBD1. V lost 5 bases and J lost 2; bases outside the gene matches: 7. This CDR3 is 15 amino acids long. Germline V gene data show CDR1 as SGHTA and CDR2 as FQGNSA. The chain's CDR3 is CASSLAGQEQETQYF. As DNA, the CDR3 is TGTGCCAGCAGCCTTGCGGGACAGGAACAAGAGACCCAGTACTTC.

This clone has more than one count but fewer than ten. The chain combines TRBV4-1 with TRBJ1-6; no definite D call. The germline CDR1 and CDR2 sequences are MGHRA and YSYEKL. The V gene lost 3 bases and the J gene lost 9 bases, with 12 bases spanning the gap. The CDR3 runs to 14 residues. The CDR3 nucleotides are TGCGCCAGCAGCCAGCCGGACCCGGGTTCACCCCTCCACTTT. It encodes CASSQPDPGSPLHF.

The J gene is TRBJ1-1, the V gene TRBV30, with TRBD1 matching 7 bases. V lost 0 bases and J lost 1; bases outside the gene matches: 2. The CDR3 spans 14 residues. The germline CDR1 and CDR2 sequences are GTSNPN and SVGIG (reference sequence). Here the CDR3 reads CAWSVGTENTEAFF. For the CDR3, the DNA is TGTGCCTGGAGTGTAGGGACAGAGAACACTGAAGCTTTCTTT.

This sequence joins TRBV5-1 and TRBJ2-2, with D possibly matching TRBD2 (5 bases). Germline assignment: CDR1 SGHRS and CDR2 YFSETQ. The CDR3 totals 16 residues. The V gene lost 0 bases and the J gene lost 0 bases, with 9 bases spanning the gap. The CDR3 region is CASSLAGFANTGELFF. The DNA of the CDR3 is TGCGCCAGCAGCTTGGCGGGGTTCGCGAACACCGGGGAGCTGTTTTTT.

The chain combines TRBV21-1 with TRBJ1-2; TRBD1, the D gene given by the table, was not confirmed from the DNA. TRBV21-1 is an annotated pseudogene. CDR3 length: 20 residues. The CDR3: CASSKIGGRGTGVQFYGYTF. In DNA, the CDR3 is TGTGCCAGCAGCAAAATCGGGGGACGTGGGACAGGCGTCCAGTTCTATGGCTACACCTTC.

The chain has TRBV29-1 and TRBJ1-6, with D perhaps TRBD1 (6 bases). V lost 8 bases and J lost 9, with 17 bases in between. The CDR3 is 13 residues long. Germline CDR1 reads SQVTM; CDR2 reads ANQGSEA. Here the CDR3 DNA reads TGCAGCAAGGGGGGGAGTTATGCTTCACCCCTCCACTTT. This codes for CSKGGSYASPLHF.

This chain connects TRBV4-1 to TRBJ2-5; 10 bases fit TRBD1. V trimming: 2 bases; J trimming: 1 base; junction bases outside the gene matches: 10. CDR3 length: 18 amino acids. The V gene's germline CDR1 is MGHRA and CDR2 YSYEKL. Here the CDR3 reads CASSQRWMGTGVQETQYF. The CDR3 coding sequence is TGCGCCAGCAGCCAAAGGTGGATGGGGACAGGGGTCCAAGAGACCCAGTACTTC.

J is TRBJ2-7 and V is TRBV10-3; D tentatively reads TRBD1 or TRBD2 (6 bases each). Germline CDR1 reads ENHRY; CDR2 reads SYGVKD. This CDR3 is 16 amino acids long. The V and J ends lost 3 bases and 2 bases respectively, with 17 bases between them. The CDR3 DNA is TGTGCCATCAGTGATCGCGGGACACTACAGACCTACGAGCAGTACTTC. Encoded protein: CAISDRGTLQTYEQYF.

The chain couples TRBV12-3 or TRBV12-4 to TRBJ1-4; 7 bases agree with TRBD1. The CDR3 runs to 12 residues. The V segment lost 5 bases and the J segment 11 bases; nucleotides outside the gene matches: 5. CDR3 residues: CASSNYRGKLFF. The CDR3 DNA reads TGTGCCAGCAGTAACTACAGGGGTAAACTGTTTTTT.

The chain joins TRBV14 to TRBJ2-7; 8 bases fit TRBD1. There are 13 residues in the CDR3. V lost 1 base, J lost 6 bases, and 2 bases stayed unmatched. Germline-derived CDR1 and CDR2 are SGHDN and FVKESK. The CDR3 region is CASSQGTGREQYF. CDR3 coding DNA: TGTGCCAGCAGCCAAGGGACAGGGCGCGAGCAGTACTTC.

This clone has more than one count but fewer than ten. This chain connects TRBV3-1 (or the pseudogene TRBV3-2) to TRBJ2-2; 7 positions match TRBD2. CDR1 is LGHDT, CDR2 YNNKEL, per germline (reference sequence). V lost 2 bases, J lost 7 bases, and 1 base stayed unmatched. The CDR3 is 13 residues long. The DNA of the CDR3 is TGTGCCAGCAGCCAAACTAGCGACGGGGAGCTGTTTTTT. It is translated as CASSQTSDGELFF.

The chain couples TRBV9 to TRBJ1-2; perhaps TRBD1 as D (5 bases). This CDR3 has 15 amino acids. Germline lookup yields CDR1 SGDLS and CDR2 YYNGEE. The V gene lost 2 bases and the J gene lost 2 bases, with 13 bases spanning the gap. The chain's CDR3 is CASSVGGPFNYGYTF. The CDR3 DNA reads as TGTGCCAGCAGCGTGGGGGGACCTTTCAACTATGGCTACACCTTC.

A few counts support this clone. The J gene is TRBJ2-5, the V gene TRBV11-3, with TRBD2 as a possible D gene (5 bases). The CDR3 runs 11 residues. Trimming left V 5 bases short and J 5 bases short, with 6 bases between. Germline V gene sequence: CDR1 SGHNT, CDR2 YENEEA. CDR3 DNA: TGTGCCAGCAGCCGGGGTGAGACCCAGTACTTC. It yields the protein CASSRGETQYF. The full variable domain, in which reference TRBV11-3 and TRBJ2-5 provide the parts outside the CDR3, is EAGVVQSPRYKIIEKKQPVAFWCNPISGHNTLYWYLQNLGQGPELLIRYENEEAVDDSQLPKDRFSAERLKGVDSTLKIQPAELGDSAVYLCASSRGETQYFGPGTRLLVL.

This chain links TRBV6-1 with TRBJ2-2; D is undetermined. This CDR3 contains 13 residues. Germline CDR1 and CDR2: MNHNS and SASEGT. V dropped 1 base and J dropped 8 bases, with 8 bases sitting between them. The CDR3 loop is CASSEERRGELFF. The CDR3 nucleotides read TGTGCCAGCAGTGAAGAACGGCGGGGGGAGCTGTTTTTT.

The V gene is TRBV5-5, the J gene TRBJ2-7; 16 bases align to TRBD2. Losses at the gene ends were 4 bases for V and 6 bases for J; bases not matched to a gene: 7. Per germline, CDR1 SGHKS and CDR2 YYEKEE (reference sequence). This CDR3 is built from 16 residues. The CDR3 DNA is TGTGCCAGCAGCATCCACGGGACTAGCGGGAGGGTCGAGCAGTACTTC. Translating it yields CASSIHGTSGRVEQYF.